This T cell receptor (beta chain) originates from a study of cytomegalovirus exposure and HLA in healthy donors. Overall study results and limits: Across all donors, roughly uniform sequencing depth was an assumption of the presence/absence analyses. In a later analysis, around 18,000 TCR beta sequences were associated with HLA alleles at 0.05 false discovery rate. TCR beta sequences reportedly predicted the HLA-A and HLA-B alleles of most subjects accurately.

Each donor was nominally healthy when sampled (though unrecorded immune exposures were likely). Germline CDR1 SGHRS, CDR2 YFSETQ. This CDR3 has 15 amino acids. As for this clone: Its antigen is not identified.

Researchers ran the PCR with 60 Vbeta and 13 Jbeta primers. This table comes from immunoSEQ multiplex PCR, and its TCRdb copy is limited to in-frame clones, with some not included. The sample includes 85,000 to 130,000 clones, more than 75% of them seen just once. The chain uses TRBV5-1 and TRBJ2-7, with D perhaps matching TRBD2 (6 bases). The last part of the DNA fits TRBJ2-1 better; the J call may be wrong. This receptor was identified in a woman aged 50 to 60 in good health and CMV-seropositive. Sample: PBMCs. CDR3 region: CASSLAVGGLNEQFF. The CDR3 DNA is TGCGCCAGCAGCTTGGCCGTCGGAGGGCTCAATGAGCAGTTCTTC.